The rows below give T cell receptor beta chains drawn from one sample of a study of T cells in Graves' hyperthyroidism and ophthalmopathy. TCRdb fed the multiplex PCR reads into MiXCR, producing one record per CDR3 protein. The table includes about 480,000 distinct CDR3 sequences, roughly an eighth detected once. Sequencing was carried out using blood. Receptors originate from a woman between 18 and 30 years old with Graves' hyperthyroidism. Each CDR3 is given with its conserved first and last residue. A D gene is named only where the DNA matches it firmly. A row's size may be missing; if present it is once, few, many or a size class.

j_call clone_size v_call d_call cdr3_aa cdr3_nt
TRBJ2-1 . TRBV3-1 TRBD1 CASSHGTGYNEQFF TGTGCCAGCAGCCACGGGACAGGATACAATGAGCAGTTCTTC
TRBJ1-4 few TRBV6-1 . CASTADRPNEKLFF TGTGCCAGCACCGCCGACCGCCCTAATGAAAAACTGTTTTTT
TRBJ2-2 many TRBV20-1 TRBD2 CSAQEVGAGEGGELFF TGCAGTGCCCAGGAAGTAGGGGCGGGAGAAGGCGGGGAGCTGTTTTTT
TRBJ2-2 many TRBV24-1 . CATSDWANTGELVF TGTGCCACCAGTGATTGGGCGAACACCGGGGAGCTGGTTTTT
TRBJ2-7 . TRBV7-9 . CASSLDSRSLNEQYF TGTGCCAGCAGCTTAGATAGCAGGTCCCTAAACGAGCAGTACTTC
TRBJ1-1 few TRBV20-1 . CSASDPNTEAFF TGCAGTGCTAGTGACCCGAACACTGAAGCTTTCTTT
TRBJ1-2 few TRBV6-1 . CASSIKGSGYTF TGTGCCAGCAGTATCAAGGGGAGTGGCTACACCTTC
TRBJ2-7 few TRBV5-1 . CASWRDTSSYEQYF TGCGCCAGCTGGCGGGACACCAGCTCCTACGAGCAGTACTTC
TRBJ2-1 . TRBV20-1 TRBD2 CNATIAGGDYNEQFF TGCAATGCTACCATAGCGGGAGGGGACTACAATGAGCAGTTCTTC
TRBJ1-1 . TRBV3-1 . CASNIHDRLSEAFF TGTGCCAGCAACATACACGACCGGCTTTCGGAAGCTTTCTTT
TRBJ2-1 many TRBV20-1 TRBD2 CSARGVVSGRDRSNEQFF TGCAGTGCTAGAGGGGTGGTAAGCGGGAGGGATAGGTCAAATGAGCAGTTCTTC
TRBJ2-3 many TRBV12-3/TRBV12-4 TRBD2 CASSSSGRTTDTQYF TGTGCCAGCAGTTCTAGCGGGAGGACCACAGATACGCAGTATTTT
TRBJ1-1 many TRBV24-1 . CATREGAAPNTEAFF TGTGCCACCAGGGAGGGTGCGGCGCCGAACACTGAAGCTTTCTTT
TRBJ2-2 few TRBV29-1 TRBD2 CSVDGGRAWTGELFF TGCAGCGTTGACGGCGGGAGGGCCTGGACCGGGGAGCTGTTTTTT
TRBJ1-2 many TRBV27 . CASRETIYYGYTF TGTGCCAGCCGGGAGACAATCTACTATGGCTACACCTTC
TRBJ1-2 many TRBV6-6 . CASSYAGPYGYTF TGTGCCAGCAGTTACGCCGGCCCCTATGGCTACACCTTC
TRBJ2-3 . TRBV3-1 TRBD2 CASSRGLAGGPADTQYF TGTGCCAGCAGCCGGGGACTAGCGGGAGGGCCAGCAGATACGCAGTATTTT
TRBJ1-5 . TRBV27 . CASSFGLPSNQPQHF TGTGCCAGCAGTTTTGGACTACCTAGCAATCAGCCCCAGCATTTT
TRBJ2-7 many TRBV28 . CASSPFSGPGFTKQYF TGTGCCAGCAGCCCCTTTAGCGGTCCGGGATTCACGAAGCAGTACTTC
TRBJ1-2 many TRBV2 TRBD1 CASSENRDRGLGYTF TGTGCCAGCAGTGAAAACCGGGACAGGGGCCTTGGCTACACCTTC
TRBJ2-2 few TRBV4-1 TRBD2 CASRAGLAGLLTGELLF TGCGCCAGCAGGGCCGGACTAGCGGGACTTCTCACCGGGGAGCTGCTTTTT
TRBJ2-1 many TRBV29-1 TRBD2 CSVQGLAGGSYNEQFF TGCAGCGTTCAGGGACTAGCGGGAGGTTCCTACAATGAGCAGTTCTTC
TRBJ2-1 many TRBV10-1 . CASSAGVAYNEQFF TGCGCCAGCAGTGCGGGAGTTGCCTACAATGAGCAGTTCTTC
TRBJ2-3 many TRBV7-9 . CASRLGTLLLTDTQYF TGTGCCAGCAGACTCGGGACACTCCTCCTCACAGATACGCAGTATTTT
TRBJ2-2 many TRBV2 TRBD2 CASTKGSTSVTGELFF TGTGCCAGCACTAAAGGTTCCACTAGCGTCACCGGGGAGCTGTTTTTT
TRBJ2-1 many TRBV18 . CASSPPSVGGYNEQFF TGTGCCAGCTCACCACCGTCAGTCGGGGGCTACAATGAGCAGTTCTTC
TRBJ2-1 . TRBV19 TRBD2 CASSSRTSGNLKQFF TGTGCCAGTAGTTCCCGGACTAGCGGAAACTTGAAGCAGTTCTTC
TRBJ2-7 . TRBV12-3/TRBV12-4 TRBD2 CASSDGTSGRRWRYEQYF TGTGCCAGCAGTGACGGGACTAGCGGGAGGAGATGGCGCTACGAGCAGTACTTC
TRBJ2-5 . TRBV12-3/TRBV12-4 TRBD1 CASSKWTGGQETQYF TGTGCCAGCAGCAAATGGACAGGGGGCCAAGAGACCCAGTACTTC